Presented here are 14 T cell receptor beta chains from one specimen sequenced in a study of blood T cell repertoires in COVID-19. Repertoires were generated with immunoSEQ multiplex PCR, while TCRdb's copy carries only in-frame clones and drops some. The sample holds some 270,000 clones, roughly nine tenths seen once. Sample: PBMCs or T cells enriched from blood (not recorded which). The receptors were sampled from a woman aged 55-75 years who had recovered from COVID-19.

Only one count was recorded for this clone. V is TRBV6-6 and J is TRBJ1-1, with D unclear. V lost 4 bases to trimming and J lost 3 bases, with 9 bases between them. The germline gives CDR1 MNHNY, CDR2 SVGAGI (reference sequence). The CDR3 is 13 residues long. CDR3 amino acids: CASSSSVDTEAFF. The CDR3 bases are TGTGCCAGCAGTTCTTCTGTCGACACTGAAGCTTTCTTT.

The chain couples TRBV19 to TRBJ2-3, with 9 bases that match TRBD2. Losses at the gene ends were 3 bases for V and 4 bases for J; bases not matched to a gene: 5. This CDR3 contains 15 residues. Germline CDR1 LNHDA, CDR2 SQIVND (reference sequence). CDR3 amino acids: CASSMVAGVPDTQYF. In DNA form, the CDR3 reads TGTGCCAGTAGTATGGTAGCGGGAGTCCCAGATACGCAGTATTTT.

The chain links TRBV27 to TRBJ2-3, with D possibly TRBD2 on 5 matching bases. Germline V gene lookup returns CDR1 MNHEY and CDR2 SMNVEV (reference sequence). Trimming pared 6 bases from V and 6 bases from J, leaving 10 bases between. The CDR3 is 12 residues long. CDR3 nucleotide sequence: TGTGCCAGCAGGAGCGGTGCGGATACGCAGTATTTT. This codes for CASRSGADTQYF.

The chain recombines TRBV28 with TRBJ1-2; 9 nucleotides match TRBD1. CDR3 size: 14 residues. Germline assignment: CDR1 MDHEN and CDR2 SYDVKM. Unmatched junction bases numbered 4, after V lost 6 bases and J lost 2 bases. The CDR3 spells CASRGQGTNYGYTF. CDR3 in DNA: TGTGCCAGCAGAGGACAGGGGACGAACTATGGCTACACCTTC.

The chain combines TRBV5-1 with TRBJ2-3; 7 bases line up with TRBD2. Per germline, CDR1 SGHRS and CDR2 YFSETQ. V dropped 4 bases and J dropped 2; count of bases not matched to a gene: 4. The CDR3 sequence is 14 residues long. CDR3 in DNA: TGCGCCAGCAGCATCGGGGACTACACAGATACGCAGTATTTT. It codes for CASSIGDYTDTQYF.

The rearrangement links TRBV9 to TRBJ2-1; 12 positions agree with TRBD2. CDR1 is SGDLS and CDR2 is YYNGEE in the germline V gene. V trimming: 7 bases; J trimming: 8 bases; junction bases outside the gene matches: 13. The CDR3 spans 16 residues. For the CDR3, the DNA is TGTGCCAGCGGGCGGACTAGCGGGATTGATGTGGATGAGCAGTTCTTC. Its protein is CASGRTSGIDVDEQFF.

The rearrangement joins TRBV6-5 to TRBJ2-7; 7 bases align to TRBD2. Germline loops: CDR1 MNHEY, CDR2 SVGAGI. J lost 7 bases, V lost 5 bases, and 11 bases had no gene match. The CDR3 spans 14 residues. The CDR3 is CASSPPGLKGEQYF. The CDR3 nucleotides read TGTGCCAGCAGTCCACCGGGACTAAAGGGTGAGCAGTACTTC.

The chain links TRBV5-1 to TRBJ1-2; weak D call: TRBD1 (6 bases). Germline CDR1 is SGHRS and CDR2 is YFSETQ. CDR3 length: 12 amino acids. V shed 5 bases and J shed 6 bases, with 11 bases lying between them. The CDR3 spells CASRAEGDGYTF. The CDR3 nucleotides are TGCGCCAGCAGAGCCGAGGGGGATGGCTACACCTTC.

V gene TRBV18 combines with J gene TRBJ2-7, with D possibly matching TRBD1 (7 bases). The CDR3 covers 13 residues. Trimming left V 6 bases short and J 6 bases short, with 15 bases between. Germline values: CDR1 KGHSH, CDR2 LQKENI. CDR3 bases: TGTGCCAGCTCTGACAGGGTCGGGGGCGAGCAGTACTTC. Encoded protein: CASSDRVGGEQYF.

The chain joins TRBV30 to TRBJ1-1, with D possibly TRBD1 on 5 matching bases. The CDR3 length is 13 residues. The V gene's germline CDR1 is GTSNPN and CDR2 SVGIG (reference sequence). V lost 4 bases to trimming and J lost 5 bases, with 14 bases between them. CDR3 sequence reads: CAWTIGGVTEAFF. The CDR3 DNA follows: TGTGCCTGGACCATCGGAGGGGTGACTGAAGCTTTCTTT.

The chain employs TRBV30 and TRBJ1-2; tentatively, D is TRBD1 (5 bases). Germline CDR1 is GTSNPN and CDR2 is SVGIG (reference sequence). Trimming removed 0 bases from V and 5 bases from J, with 16 bases in between. The CDR3 contains 15 residues. CDR3 bases: TGTGCCTGGAGTGTAACAGGATGGACACCGTATGGCTACACCTTC. Amino acids: CAWSVTGWTPYGYTF.

This chain uses TRBV6-5 with TRBJ1-6; 7 bases map to TRBD1. J gave up 6 bases and V 6 bases, and 2 bases lay outside the gene matches. Germline V gene sequence: CDR1 MNHEY, CDR2 SVGAGI. CDR3 length: 13 amino acids. CDR3 bases: TGTGCCAGCAGGGGGACAGTTAATTCACCCCTCCACTTT. Encoded protein: CASRGTVNSPLHF.

The chain uses TRBV5-8 and TRBJ1-6; D may be TRBD1 (6 bases). The V gene lost 4 bases and the J gene lost 10 bases, with 18 bases spanning the gap. The CDR3 covers 15 residues. CDR1 is SGHTS and CDR2 is YDEGEE in the germline V gene. The CDR3 DNA reads as TGTGCCAGCAGCCCCAGGGGAGAAGGAAGGTCACCCCTCCACTTT. This translates into CASSPRGEGRSPLHF.

The V and J genes are TRBV2 and TRBJ1-4; 9 bases match TRBD1. With 4 bases clipped from V and 7 bases from J, the junction kept 10 bases outside the gene matches. The CDR3 loop spans 16 amino acids. Germline V CDR1 and CDR2: SNHLY, FYNNEI. CDR3 coding DNA: TGTGCCAGCAGTGGTCCCCGACAGGGGGTTGGTGAAAAACTGTTTTTT. This sequence encodes CASSGPRQGVGEKLFF. The full variable domain, in which reference TRBV2 and TRBJ1-4 provide the parts outside the CDR3, is EPEVTQTPSHQVTQMGQEVILRCVPISNHLYFYWYRQILGQKVEFLVSFYNNEISEKSEIFDDQFSVERPDGSNFTLKIRSTKLEDSAMYFCASSGPRQGVGEKLFFGSGTQLSVL.